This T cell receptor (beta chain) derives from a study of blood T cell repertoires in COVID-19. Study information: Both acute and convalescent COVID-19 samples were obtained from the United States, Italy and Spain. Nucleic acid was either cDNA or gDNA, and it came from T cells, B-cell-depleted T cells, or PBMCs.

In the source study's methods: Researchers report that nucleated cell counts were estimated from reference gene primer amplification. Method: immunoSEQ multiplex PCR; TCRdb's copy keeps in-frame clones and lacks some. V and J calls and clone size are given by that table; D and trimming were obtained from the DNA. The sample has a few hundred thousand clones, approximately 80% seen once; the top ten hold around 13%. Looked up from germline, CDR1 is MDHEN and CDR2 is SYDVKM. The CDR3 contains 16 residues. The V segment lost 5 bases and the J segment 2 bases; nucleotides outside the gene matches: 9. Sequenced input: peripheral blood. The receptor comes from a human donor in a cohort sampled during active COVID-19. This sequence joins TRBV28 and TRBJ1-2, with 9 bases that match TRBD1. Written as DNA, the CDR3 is TGTGCCAGCAGTCCTAGTGGGGACAGGGCGAACTATGGCTACACCTTC. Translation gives CASSPSGDRANYGYTF.